This TCR beta chain is from a study of blood T cell repertoires in COVID-19. The wider study: The cDNA or gDNA used as material had been derived from T cells, B-cell-depleted T cells, or PBMCs.

Libraries were prepared by immunoSEQ multiplex PCR; TCRdb keeps only in-frame clonotypes and omits some of them. The table lists fewer than 450,000 clones, about 90% of them singletons. Two negative PCRs, clearance, or symptom resolution characterized the recovered Cohort 3 donors. The sequenced material came from PBMCs or T cells enriched from blood (not recorded which). The source is a woman in her twenties or thirties who had recovered from COVID-19.

Here the CDR3 reads CASSVDPGGNQPQHF. In DNA form, the CDR3 reads TGTGCCAGCAGCGTAGATCCAGGGGGCAATCAGCCCCAGCATTTT. This rearrangement joins TRBV9 to TRBJ1-5; D is possibly TRBD1 (6 bases). Germline V lookup: CDR1 SGDLS, CDR2 YYNGEE. There are 15 residues in the CDR3. With 0 bases removed from V and 2 bases from J, the gap between germline ends came to 9 bases.